This TCR beta chain was sequenced during a study of blood T cell repertoires in COVID-19. Overall study: Donors in the United States, Italy and Spain gave samples during acute or convalescent COVID-19.

Across 20 to 25 US areas, participants ranged in age from about 18 to 90 years. Authors' methods: Reference gene primer amplification yielded estimated nucleated cell counts. Profiling relied on immunoSEQ multiplex PCR, and the TCRdb table lists in-frame clones only, not all of them. V and J calls and clone size follow that table, whereas D and trimming were derived from the DNA. The sample has roughly 220,000 clones; about 91% are singletons. The sample comprised PBMCs or T cells enriched from blood (not recorded which). The origin of this receptor is a woman aged 45-65 years with acute COVID-19.

The CDR3 nucleotides read TGCGCCAGCAGCTTGGTCACACCGAACACTGAAGCTTTCTTT. Translation: CASSLVTPNTEAFF. This chain links TRBV5-1 with TRBJ1-1, with unresolved D. Germline V CDR1 and CDR2: SGHRS, YFSETQ. Trimming pared 0 bases from V and 1 base from J, leaving 7 bases between. This CDR3 has 14 amino acids. The complete variable domain, with remaining parts taken from reference TRBV5-1 and TRBJ1-1, reads KAGVTQTPRYLIKTRGQQVTLSCSPISGHRSVSWYQQTPGQGLQFLFEYFSETQRNKGNFPGRFSGRQFSNSRSEMNVSTLELGDSALYLCASSLVTPNTEAFFGQGTRLTVV.